Listed here is a single T cell receptor (beta chain). This specimen comes from a study of cytomegalovirus exposure and HLA in healthy donors. CDR3 length: 14 amino acids. Per the germline V gene, CDR1 is SGHKS and CDR2 is YYEKEE (reference sequence). The junction had 3 bases not matched to a gene; V was cut back by 2 bases and J by 1 base. Primers for the PCR totalled 60 Vbeta and 13 Jbeta. The method was immunoSEQ multiplex PCR; TCRdb's version includes in-frame clones alone and lacks a portion of them. The sample holds around 170,000 clones, roughly 80% seen once. This receptor was identified in a girl aged 10 to 17 in good health and CMV-seropositive. The J gene is TRBJ2-7, the V gene TRBV5-5; 7 bases map to TRBD1. Sequencing was performed on PBMCs. CDR3 nucleotide sequence: TGTGCCAGCAGCTTTTGGACAGGATCCTACGAGCAGTACTTC. Its translation: CASSFWTGSYEQYF. The full variable domain, with the rest looked up from reference TRBV5-5 and TRBJ2-7, is DAGVTQSPTHLIKTRGQQVTLRCSPISGHKSVSWYQQVLGQGPQFIFQYYEKEERGRGNFPDRFSARQFPNYSSELNVNALLLGDSALYLCASSFWTGSYEQYFGPGTRLTVT.